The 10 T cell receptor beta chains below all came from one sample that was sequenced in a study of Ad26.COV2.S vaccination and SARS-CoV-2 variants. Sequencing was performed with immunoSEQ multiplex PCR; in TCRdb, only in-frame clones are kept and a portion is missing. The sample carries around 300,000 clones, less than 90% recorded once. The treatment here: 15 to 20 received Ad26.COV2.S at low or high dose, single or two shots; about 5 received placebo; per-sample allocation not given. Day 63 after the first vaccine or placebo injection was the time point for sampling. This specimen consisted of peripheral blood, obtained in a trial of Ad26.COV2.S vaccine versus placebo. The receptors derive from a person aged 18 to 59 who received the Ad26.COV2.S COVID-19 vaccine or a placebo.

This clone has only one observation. The CDR3 nucleotides read TGTGCCAGTAGTATTGGCGGGAAATACACAGATACGCAGTATTTT. Translation: CASSIGGKYTDTQYF. The chain uses TRBV19 and TRBJ2-3, with D tentatively TRBD2 (6 bases). CDR3 length: 15 residues. The germline V gene has CDR1 LNHDA and CDR2 SQIVND (reference sequence). Trimming pared 3 bases from V and 2 bases from J, leaving 12 bases between. The variable domain in full, completed from reference TRBV19 and TRBJ2-3, reads DGGITQSPKYLFRKEGQNVTLSCEQNLNHDAMYWYRQDPGQGLRLIYYSQIVNDFQKGDIAEGYSVSREKKESFPLTVTSAQKNPTAFYLCASSIGGKYTDTQYFGPGTRLTVL.

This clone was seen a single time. The CDR3 nucleotides read TGCGCCAGCAGCCAAGAAATGGCAAGCGGGGGGCTTCGGCTCACAGATACGCAGTATTTT. As protein: CASSQEMASGGLRLTDTQYF. The chain couples TRBV4-1 to TRBJ2-3; the match to TRBD2 covers 9 bases. The junction had 15 bases not matched to a gene; V was cut back by 0 bases and J by 2 bases. The CDR3 is 20 amino acids. CDR1 MGHRA and CDR2 YSYEKL come from the germline V gene.

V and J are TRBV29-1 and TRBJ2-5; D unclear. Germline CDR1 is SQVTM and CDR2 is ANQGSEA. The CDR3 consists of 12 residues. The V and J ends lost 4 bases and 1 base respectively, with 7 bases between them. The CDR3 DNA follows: TGCAGCGTTGGGACGACCCAAGAGACCCAGTACTTC. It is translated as CSVGTTQETQYF.

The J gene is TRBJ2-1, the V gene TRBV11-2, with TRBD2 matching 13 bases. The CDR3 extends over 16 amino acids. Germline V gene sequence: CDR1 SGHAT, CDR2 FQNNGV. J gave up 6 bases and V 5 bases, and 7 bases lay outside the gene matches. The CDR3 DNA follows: TGTGCCAGCAGCCGACGGACTAGCGGGGGCTCCAATGAGCAGTTCTTC. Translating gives CASSRRTSGGSNEQFF.

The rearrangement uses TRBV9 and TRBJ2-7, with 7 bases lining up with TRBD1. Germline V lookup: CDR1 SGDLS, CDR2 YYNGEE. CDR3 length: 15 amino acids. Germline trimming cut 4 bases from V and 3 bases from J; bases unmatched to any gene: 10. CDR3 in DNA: TGTGCCAGCAGCCCCTCCCCCGCAGGGGGCTACGAGCAGTACTTC. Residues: CASSPSPAGGYEQYF.

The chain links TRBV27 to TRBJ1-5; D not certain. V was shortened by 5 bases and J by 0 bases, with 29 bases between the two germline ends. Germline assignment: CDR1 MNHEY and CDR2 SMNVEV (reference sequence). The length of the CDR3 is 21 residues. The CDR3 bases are TGTGCCAGCAGTCCATACCAGCAGCGGCAGACCAGGCCCTATAGCAATCAGCCCCAGCATTTT. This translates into CASSPYQQRQTRPYSNQPQHF.

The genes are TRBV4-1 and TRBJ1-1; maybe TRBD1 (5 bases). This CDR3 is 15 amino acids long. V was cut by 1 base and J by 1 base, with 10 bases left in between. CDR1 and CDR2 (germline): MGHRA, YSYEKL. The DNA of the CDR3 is TGCGCCAGCAGCCAAGTTGGGGGAGGGAACACTGAAGCTTTCTTT. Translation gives CASSQVGGGNTEAFF.

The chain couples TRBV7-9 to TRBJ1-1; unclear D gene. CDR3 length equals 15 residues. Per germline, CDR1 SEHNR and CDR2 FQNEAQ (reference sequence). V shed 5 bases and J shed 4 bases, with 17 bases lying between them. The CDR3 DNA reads TGTGCCAGCAGCCCAAACGGGAGACCCAGCACTGAAGCTTTCTTT. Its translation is CASSPNGRPSTEAFF.

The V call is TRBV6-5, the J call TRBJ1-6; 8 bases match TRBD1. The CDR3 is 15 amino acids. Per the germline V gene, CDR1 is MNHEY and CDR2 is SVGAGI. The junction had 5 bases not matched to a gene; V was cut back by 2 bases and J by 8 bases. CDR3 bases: TGTGCCAGCAGTTACATTGGGACAGGAGATTCACCCCTCCACTTT. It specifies CASSYIGTGDSPLHF.

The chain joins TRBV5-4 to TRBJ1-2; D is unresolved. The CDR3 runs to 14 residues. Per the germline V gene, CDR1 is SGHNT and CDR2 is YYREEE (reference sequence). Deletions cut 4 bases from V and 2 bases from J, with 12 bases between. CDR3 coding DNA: TGTGCCAGCAGCGTCAGTCAAATGAACTATGGCTACACCTTC. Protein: CASSVSQMNYGYTF.